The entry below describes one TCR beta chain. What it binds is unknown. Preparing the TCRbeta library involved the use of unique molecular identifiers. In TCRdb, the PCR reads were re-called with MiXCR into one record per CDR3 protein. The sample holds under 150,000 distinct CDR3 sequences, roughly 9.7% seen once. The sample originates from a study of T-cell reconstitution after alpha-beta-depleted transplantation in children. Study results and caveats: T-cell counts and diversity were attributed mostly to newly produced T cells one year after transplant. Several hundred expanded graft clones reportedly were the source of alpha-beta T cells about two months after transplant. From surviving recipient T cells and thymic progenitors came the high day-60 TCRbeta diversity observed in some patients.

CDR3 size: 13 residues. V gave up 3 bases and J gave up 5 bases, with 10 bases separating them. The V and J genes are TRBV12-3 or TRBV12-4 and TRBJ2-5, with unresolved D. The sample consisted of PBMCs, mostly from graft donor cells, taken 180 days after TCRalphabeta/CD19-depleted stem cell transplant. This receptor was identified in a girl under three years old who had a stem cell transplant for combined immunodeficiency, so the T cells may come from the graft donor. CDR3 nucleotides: TGTGCCAGCAGTTTCTACGCCGGGGAGACCCAGTACTTC. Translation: CASSFYAGETQYF.